This TCR beta chain was profiled in a study of blood T cell repertoires in COVID-19. As for the study in general: The origin of the acute and convalescent COVID-19 samples was the United States, Italy and Spain. T cells, B-cell-depleted T cells, or PBMCs provided the cDNA or gDNA that served as material.

V shed 3 bases and J 3 bases; nucleotides not matched to a gene: 10. Germline values: CDR1 SGHDN, CDR2 FVKESK. CDR3 size: 19 residues. As handled by the study authors: The authors estimated nucleated cell counts from reference gene primer amplification. TCRdb keeps only in-frame clones here, not all; method: immunoSEQ multiplex PCR. V, J and clone size are those of that table, while D and trimming were read from the DNA. In the table there are over 95,000 clones, roughly 79% of which are singletons. Source material: peripheral blood. The receptor was derived from a human donor in a cohort sampled during active COVID-19. The chain uses TRBV14 and TRBJ2-1; 14 bases match TRBD2. Here the CDR3 reads CASSQFRTSGGTNYNEQFF. The CDR3 coding sequence is TGTGCCAGCAGCCAGTTTCGGACTAGCGGGGGGACGAACTACAATGAGCAGTTCTTC.